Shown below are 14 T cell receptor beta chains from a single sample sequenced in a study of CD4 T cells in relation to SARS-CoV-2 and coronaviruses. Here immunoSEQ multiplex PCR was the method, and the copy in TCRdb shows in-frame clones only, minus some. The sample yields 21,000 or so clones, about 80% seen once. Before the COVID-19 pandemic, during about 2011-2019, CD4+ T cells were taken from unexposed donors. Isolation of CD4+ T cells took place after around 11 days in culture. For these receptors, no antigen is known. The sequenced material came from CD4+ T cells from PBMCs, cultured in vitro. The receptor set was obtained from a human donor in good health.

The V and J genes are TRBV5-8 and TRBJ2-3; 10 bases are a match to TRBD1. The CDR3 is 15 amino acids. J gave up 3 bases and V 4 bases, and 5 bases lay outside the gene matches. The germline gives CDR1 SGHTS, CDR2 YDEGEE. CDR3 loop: CASSPGQGVTDTQYF. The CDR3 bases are TGTGCCAGCAGCCCCGGACAGGGGGTAACAGATACGCAGTATTTT.

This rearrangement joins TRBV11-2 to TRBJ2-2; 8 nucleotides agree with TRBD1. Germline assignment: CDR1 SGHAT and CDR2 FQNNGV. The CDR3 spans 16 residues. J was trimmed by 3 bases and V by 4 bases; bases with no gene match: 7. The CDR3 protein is CASSYLDRGYTGELFF. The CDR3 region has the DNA TGTGCCAGCAGCTATTTAGACAGGGGCTACACCGGGGAGCTGTTTTTT.

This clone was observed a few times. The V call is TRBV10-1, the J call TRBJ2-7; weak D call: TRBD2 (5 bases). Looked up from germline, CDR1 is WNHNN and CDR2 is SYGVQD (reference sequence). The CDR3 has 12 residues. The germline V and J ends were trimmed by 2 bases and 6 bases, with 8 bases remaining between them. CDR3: CASSEVRGEQYF. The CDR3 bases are TGCGCCAGCAGTGAGGTTCGGGGCGAGCAGTACTTC.

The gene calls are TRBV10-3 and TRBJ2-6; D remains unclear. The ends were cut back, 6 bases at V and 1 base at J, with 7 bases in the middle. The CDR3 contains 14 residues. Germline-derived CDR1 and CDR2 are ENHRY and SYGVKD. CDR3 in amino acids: CAISVGSGANVLTF. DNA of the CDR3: TGTGCCATCAGCGTAGGATCTGGGGCCAACGTCCTGACTTTC.

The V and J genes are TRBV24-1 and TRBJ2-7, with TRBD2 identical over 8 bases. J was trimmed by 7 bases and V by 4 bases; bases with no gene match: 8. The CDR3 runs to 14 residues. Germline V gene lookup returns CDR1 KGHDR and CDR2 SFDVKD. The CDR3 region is CATSESGRSGEQYF. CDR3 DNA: TGTGCCACCAGTGAAAGCGGGAGATCGGGGGAGCAGTACTTC.

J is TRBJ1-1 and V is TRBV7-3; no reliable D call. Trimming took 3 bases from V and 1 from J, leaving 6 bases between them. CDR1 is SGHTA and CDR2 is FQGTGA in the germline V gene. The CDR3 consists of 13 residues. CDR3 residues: CASSFPGNTEAFF. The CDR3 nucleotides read TGTGCCAGCAGCTTCCCAGGGAACACTGAAGCTTTCTTT.

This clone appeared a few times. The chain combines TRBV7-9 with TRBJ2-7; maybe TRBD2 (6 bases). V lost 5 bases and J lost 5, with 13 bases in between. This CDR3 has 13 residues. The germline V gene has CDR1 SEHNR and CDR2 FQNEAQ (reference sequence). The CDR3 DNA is TGTGCCAGCAGCCCCGCAGGAGGGAACGAGCAGTACTTC. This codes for CASSPAGGNEQYF.

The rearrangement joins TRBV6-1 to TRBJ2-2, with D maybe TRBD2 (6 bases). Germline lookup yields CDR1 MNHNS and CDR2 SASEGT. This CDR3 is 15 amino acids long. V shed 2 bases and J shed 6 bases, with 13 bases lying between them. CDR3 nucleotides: TGTGCCAGCAGTGAATCCGGAGGGCTCCCCGGGGAGCTGTTTTTT. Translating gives CASSESGGLPGELFF.

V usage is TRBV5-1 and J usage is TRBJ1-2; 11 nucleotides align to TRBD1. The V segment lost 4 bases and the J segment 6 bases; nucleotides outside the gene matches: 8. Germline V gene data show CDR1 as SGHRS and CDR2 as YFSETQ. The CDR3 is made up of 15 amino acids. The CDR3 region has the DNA TGCGCCAGCAGCCCGGGAGGGACAGGGGGTAATGGCTACACCTTC. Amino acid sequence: CASSPGGTGGNGYTF. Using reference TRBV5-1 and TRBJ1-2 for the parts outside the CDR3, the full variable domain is KAGVTQTPRYLIKTRGQQVTLSCSPISGHRSVSWYQQTPGQGLQFLFEYFSETQRNKGNFPGRFSGRQFSNSRSEMNVSTLELGDSALYLCASSPGGTGGNGYTFGSGTRLTVV.

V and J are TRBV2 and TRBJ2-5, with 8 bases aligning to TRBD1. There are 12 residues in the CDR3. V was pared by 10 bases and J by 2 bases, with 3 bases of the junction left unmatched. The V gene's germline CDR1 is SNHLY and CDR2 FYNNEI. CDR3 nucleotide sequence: TGTGCCACGGGACAGGTACAAGAGACCCAGTACTTC. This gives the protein CATGQVQETQYF. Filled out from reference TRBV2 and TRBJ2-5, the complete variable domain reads EPEVTQTPSHQVTQMGQEVILRCVPISNHLYFYWYRQILGQKVEFLVSFYNNEISEKSEIFDDQFSVERPDGSNFTLKIRSTKLEDSAMYFCATGQVQETQYFGPGTRLLVL.

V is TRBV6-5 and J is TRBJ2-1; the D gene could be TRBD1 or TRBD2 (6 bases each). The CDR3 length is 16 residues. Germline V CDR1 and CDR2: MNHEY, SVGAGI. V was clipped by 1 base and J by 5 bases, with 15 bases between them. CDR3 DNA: TGTGCCAGCAGTTACTTTGGCAGGGGACTTAACAATGAGCAGTTCTTC. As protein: CASSYFGRGLNNEQFF.

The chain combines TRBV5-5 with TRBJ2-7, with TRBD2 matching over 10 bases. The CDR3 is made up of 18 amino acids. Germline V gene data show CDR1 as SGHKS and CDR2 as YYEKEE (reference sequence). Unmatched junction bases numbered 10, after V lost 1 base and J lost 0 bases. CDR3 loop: CASSLSLAGTSVSYEQYF. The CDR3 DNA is TGTGCCAGCAGCTTGTCCTTAGCCGGGACTAGCGTCTCCTACGAGCAGTACTTC.

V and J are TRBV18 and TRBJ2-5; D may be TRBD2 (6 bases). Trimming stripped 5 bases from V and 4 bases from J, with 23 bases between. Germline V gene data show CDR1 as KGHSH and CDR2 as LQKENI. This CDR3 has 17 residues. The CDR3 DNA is TGTGCCAGCTCATTGGCGGGAACTACCTTCGGAATAGAGACCCAGTACTTC. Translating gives CASSLAGTTFGIETQYF.

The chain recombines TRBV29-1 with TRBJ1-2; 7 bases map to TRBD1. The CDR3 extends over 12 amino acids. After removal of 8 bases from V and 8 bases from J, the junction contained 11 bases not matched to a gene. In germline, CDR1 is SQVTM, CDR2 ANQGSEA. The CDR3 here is CSSNQGGGGYTF. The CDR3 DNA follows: TGCAGCTCCAACCAGGGGGGAGGAGGCTACACCTTC.